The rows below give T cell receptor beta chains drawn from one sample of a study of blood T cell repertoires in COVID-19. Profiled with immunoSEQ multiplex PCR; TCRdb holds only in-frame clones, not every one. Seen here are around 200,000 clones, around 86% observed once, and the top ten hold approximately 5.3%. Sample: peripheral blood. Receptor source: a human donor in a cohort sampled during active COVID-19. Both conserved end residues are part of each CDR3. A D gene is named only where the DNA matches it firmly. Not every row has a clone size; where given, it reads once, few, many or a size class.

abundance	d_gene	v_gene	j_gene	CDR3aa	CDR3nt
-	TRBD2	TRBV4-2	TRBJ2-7	CASSQGTSGLTYEQYF	TGTGCCAGCAGCCAAGGGACTAGCGGACTTACCTACGAGCAGTACTTC
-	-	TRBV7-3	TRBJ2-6	CASSLTTASGANVLTF	TGTGCCAGCAGCTTAACGACAGCCTCTGGGGCCAACGTCCTGACTTTC
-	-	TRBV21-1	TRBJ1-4	CASSKEDRGREKLFF	TGTGCCAGCAGCAAAGAGGACAGGGGGCGGGAAAAACTGTTTTTT
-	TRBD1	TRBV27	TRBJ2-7	CASSLTGVKYEQYF	TGTGCCAGCAGTCTGACAGGGGTTAAGTACGAGCAGTACTTC
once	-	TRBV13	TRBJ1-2	CASSLGNFGQMNYGYTF	TGTGCCAGCAGCTTAGGTAACTTCGGACAAATGAACTATGGCTACACCTTC
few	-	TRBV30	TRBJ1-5	CAWSSGGGQPQHF	TGTGCCTGGAGTAGTGGGGGCGGACAGCCCCAGCATTTT
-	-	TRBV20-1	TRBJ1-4	CSAYNEKLFF	TGCAGTGCTTATAATGAAAAACTGTTTTTT
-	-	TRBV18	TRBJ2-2	CASSPRGSGELFF	TGTGCCAGCTCACCACGGGGCTCCGGGGAGCTGTTTTTT
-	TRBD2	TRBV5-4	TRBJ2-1	CASSGGLAGGISYNEQFF	TGTGCCAGCAGCGGGGGACTAGCGGGAGGGATCTCCTACAATGAGCAGTTCTTC
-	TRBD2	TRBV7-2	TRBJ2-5	CASSQTSGAYQETQYF	TGTGCCAGCAGCCAGACTAGCGGAGCTTACCAAGAGACCCAGTACTTC
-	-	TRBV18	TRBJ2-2	CASSPRRVGELFF	TGTGCCAGCTCACCACGCCGAGTCGGGGAGCTGTTTTTT
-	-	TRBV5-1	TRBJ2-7	CASSPAAGRAYEQYF	TGCGCCAGCAGCCCGGCCGCGGGAAGGGCCTACGAGCAGTACTTC
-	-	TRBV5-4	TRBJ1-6	CASSLVTGSNSPLHF	TGTGCCAGCAGCTTAGTCACAGGGTCAAATTCACCCCTCCACTTT
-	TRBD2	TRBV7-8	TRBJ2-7	CASSPKVRGRAVRAYEQYF	TGTGCCAGCAGCCCCAAGGTGCGCGGGAGGGCCGTGAGGGCCTACGAGCAGTACTTC
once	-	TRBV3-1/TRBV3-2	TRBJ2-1	CASSLDSRRWYNEQFF	TGTGCCAGCAGCCTAGACAGCCGGCGGTGGTACAATGAGCAGTTCTTC
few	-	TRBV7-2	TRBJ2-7	CASSAKFEQYF	TGTGCCAGCAGCGCGAAATTTGAGCAGTACTTC
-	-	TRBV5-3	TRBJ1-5	CARSCLRPTGNQPQHF	TGTGCCAGAAGCTGTCTCCGGCCCACAGGCAATCAGCCCCAGCATTTT
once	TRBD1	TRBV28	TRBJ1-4	CATRKGDRGRRGNEKLFF	TGTGCCACCAGGAAAGGGGACAGGGGGCGCAGAGGGAATGAAAAACTGTTTTTT
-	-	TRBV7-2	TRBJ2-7	CASSLGAYEQYF	TGTGCCAGCAGCTTAGGAGCCTACGAGCAGTACTTC
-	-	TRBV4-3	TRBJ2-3	CASSPTGTDTQYF	TGCGCCAGCAGCCCAACTGGCACAGATACGCAGTATTTT
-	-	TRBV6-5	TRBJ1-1	CASSLMGLAFF	TGTGCCAGCAGTCTAATGGGGCTGGCTTTCTTT
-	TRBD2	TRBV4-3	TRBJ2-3	CASSQVGTSGTDTQYF	TGCGCCAGCAGCCAAGTGGGGACTAGCGGAACAGATACGCAGTATTTT
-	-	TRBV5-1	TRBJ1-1	CASSLGALNTEAFF	TGCGCCAGCAGCTTGGGGGCCCTGAACACTGAAGCTTTCTTT
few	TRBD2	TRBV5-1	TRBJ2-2	CASRPEALAGGPGELFF	TGCGCCAGCAGACCCGAGGCCTTAGCGGGAGGGCCCGGGGAGCTGTTTTTT
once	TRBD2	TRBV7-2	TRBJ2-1	CASSFPQGREGLREQFF	TGTGCCAGCAGCTTCCCCCAGGGGCGGGAGGGCCTACGTGAGCAGTTCTTC
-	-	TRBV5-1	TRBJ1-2	CASSLDRRYGYTF	TGCGCCAGCAGCTTGGACAGGCGCTATGGCTACACCTTC
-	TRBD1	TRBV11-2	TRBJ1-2	CASSLAGTGGYYGYTF	TGTGCCAGCAGCTTAGCTGGGACAGGGGGGTACTATGGCTACACCTTC
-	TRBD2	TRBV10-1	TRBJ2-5	CASSESRSGPAGDETQYF	TGCGCCAGCAGTGAGTCCCGGAGTGGGCCAGCGGGAGATGAGACCCAGTACTTC
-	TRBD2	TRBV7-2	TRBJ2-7	CASSPWGVAGSSYEQYF	TGTGCCAGCAGCCCATGGGGGGTAGCGGGGAGCTCCTACGAGCAGTACTTC
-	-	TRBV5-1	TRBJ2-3	CASSRLPSTDTQYF	TGCGCCAGCAGCCGACTCCCTAGCACAGATACGCAGTATTTT
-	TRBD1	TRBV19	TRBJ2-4	CASTQGRTGAKNIQYF	TGTGCCAGTACCCAAGGAAGGACAGGAGCCAAAAACATTCAGTACTTC
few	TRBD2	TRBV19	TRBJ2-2	CASSLAVTGELFF	TGTGCCAGTAGTCTAGCGGTTACCGGGGAGCTGTTTTTT